In this sample, the clone carrying this T cell receptor beta chain turned up once. The data originate from a study of OX40 agonist ivuxolimab in advanced cancers. Germline CDR1 and CDR2: SQVTM and ANQGSEA. V was clipped by 4 bases and J by 6 bases; unmatched bases: 4. There are 13 residues in the CDR3. Clones were read by immunoSEQ multiplex PCR, and TCRdb kept only the in-frame ones, dropping some. There are about 98,000 clones in the sample; around 88% occur only once, and 0.5% lies in the top ten. V gene TRBV29-1 combines with J gene TRBJ2-2; 8 nucleotides match TRBD2. This clonotype was obtained from an adult with an advanced solid tumor such as melanoma, head and neck, liver or kidney cancer. This specimen was CD4+ or CD8+ T cells sorted from blood, taken in a trial of the OX40 agonist ivuxolimab. The CDR3 is CSVGGTRAGELFF. The CDR3 region has the DNA TGCAGCGTTGGGGGGACTAGAGCCGGGGAGCTGTTTTTT.